A selection of T cell receptor beta chains follows, all from one sample in a study of CD8+ T cells in alopecia areata. Sequencing used immunoSEQ multiplex PCR; TCRdb keeps in-frame clones, though not all of them. Of fewer than 100,000 clones detected, 60% to 80% appear once; the ten largest clones hold 15% to 20%. The specimen was CD8+ T cells sorted from blood, collected between weeks 43 and 45, from a patient treated with tofacitinib. The receptors originated from a human donor with alopecia areata. The CDR3 runs from the conserved cysteine through the conserved F or W. A D gene is named only where the DNA matches it firmly. The size of a clone is reported for some rows only, either as once, few or many, or as a class for expanded clones.

TRBV28	-	TRBJ2-7	-	TGTGCCAGCAGTTCCCCCCTCGAGGGGATCTCCTACGAGCAGTACTTC	CASSSPLEGISYEQYF
TRBV6-5	TRBD2	TRBJ2-1	once	TGTGCCAGCAGTAGGGGACTAGCGGAGTACAATGAGCAGTTCTTC	CASSRGLAEYNEQFF
TRBV29-1	-	TRBJ1-1	-	TGCAGCGTTGAAGAATCCGGGACACGAGCTTTCTTT	CSVEESGTRAFF
TRBV6-5	-	TRBJ2-2	-	TGTGCCAGCAGTGCAACTAACACCGGGGAGCTGTTTTTT	CASSATNTGELFF
TRBV25-1	TRBD2	TRBJ2-5	-	TGTGCCAGCAGTGAACAGAACCTACTAGCGGGGGCCCACTTC	CASSEQNLLAGAHF
TRBV30	TRBD2	TRBJ2-7	-	TGTGCCTGGAGTCGCAGCGGGGGGGACGAGCAGTACTTC	CAWSRSGGDEQYF
TRBV6-1	-	TRBJ1-1	-	TGTGCCAGCAGTGAGCGGGAAGGGGCCACTGAAGCTTTCTTT	CASSEREGATEAFF
TRBV5-1	-	TRBJ2-3	medium-sized	TGCGCCAGCAGCTTCGGGTCGGGGGCCCTCACAGATACGCAGTATTTT	CASSFGSGALTDTQYF
TRBV4-1	TRBD2	TRBJ2-7	few	TGCGCCAGCAGCCAAGGCGCTAGCGGAACCTACGAGCAGTACTTC	CASSQGASGTYEQYF
TRBV27	-	TRBJ2-1	once	TGTGCCAGCAGTTCCCAAACCCCCAATGAGCAGTTCTTC	CASSSQTPNEQFF
TRBV19	-	TRBJ2-7	few	TGTGCCAGTAGTCCGGGACTCTACTACGAGCAGTACTTC	CASSPGLYYEQYF
TRBV6-5	TRBD2	TRBJ2-7	-	TGTGCCAGCAGTTACGGCGGGGGGGCCTACGAGCAGTACTTC	CASSYGGGAYEQYF
TRBV7-9	TRBD1	TRBJ1-1	-	TGTGCCACCATAACAGGGGCGCGTGAAGCTTTCTTT	CATITGAREAFF
TRBV6-5	-	TRBJ1-2	-	TGTGCCAGCAGTTATCGGGGATACGATGGCTACACCTTC	CASSYRGYDGYTF
TRBV5-8	-	TRBJ2-3	-	TGTGCCACCAATTCCGAAGATACGCAGTATTTT	CATNSEDTQYF
TRBV4-3	-	TRBJ2-3	-	TGCGCCAGCAGCCAAGATTCGGGGTGGCGCGGGGCTGGGGATACGCAGTATTTT	CASSQDSGWRGAGDTQYF
TRBV27	TRBD1	TRBJ2-3	-	TGTGCCAGCAGTCCAGGACAGGCGCCTATCACAGATACGCAGTATTTT	CASSPGQAPITDTQYF
TRBV30	TRBD1	TRBJ2-3	-	TGTGCCTGGTCACAGGGGGAGGCGAGCACAGATACGCAGTATTTT	CAWSQGEASTDTQYF